This T cell receptor (beta chain) was observed in a study of cytomegalovirus exposure and HLA in healthy donors. Findings and caveats of the study: More clonal expansion characterized HLA-associated TCR beta chains than equally common others in a later analysis. When analyzed later, the rates of TCR association showed variation by HLA locus, with DRB1 the most and HLA-C the fewest.

Turning to this clone: Its antigen is unidentified.

It was with 60 Vbeta and 13 Jbeta primers that the PCR ran. Measured with immunoSEQ multiplex PCR; TCRdb has only the in-frame clones, and not every one. The table records approximately 180,000 clones, about 87% of them present only once. Despite likely unrecorded immune exposures, the donors were nominally healthy at the time of sampling. CDR1 and CDR2 (germline): ENHRY, SYGVKD. This CDR3 is 15 amino acids long. The ends lost 4 bases at V and 5 bases at J; junction bases unmatched: 10. The chain uses TRBV10-3 and TRBJ2-7; TRBD1 agrees at 8 bases. The receptor was isolated from a woman aged 18-30 years in good health and CMV-seronegative. The sample consisted of PBMCs. CDR3 amino acids: CAISAVTGVKNEQYF. Written as DNA, the CDR3 is TGTGCCATCAGTGCGGTGACAGGGGTTAAGAACGAGCAGTACTTC.